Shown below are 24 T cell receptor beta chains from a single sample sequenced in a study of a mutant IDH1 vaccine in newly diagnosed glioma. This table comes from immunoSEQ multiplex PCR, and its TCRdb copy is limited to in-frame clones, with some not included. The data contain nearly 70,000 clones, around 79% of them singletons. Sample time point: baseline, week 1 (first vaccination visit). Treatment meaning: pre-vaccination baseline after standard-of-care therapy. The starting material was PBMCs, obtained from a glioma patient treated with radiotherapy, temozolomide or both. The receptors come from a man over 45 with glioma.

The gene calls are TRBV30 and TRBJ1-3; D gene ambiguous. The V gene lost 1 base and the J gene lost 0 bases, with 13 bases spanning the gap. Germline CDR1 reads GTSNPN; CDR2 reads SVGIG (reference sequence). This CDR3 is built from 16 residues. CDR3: CAWSEGGYSSGNTIYF. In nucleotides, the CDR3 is TGTGCCTGGAGTGAGGGAGGCTACAGCTCTGGAAACACCATATATTTT.

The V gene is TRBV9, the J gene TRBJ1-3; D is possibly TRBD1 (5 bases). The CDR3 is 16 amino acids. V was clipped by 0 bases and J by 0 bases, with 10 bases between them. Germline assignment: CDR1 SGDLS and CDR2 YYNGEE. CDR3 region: CASSVGQTHSGNTIYF. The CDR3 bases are TGTGCCAGCAGCGTAGGACAGACCCACTCTGGAAACACCATATATTTT.

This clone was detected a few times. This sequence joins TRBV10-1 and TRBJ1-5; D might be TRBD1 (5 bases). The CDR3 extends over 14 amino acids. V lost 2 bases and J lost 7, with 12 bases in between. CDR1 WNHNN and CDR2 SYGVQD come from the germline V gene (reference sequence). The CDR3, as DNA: TGCGCCAGCAGTGAGGCAGGGCCTAACCAGCCCCAGCATTTT. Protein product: CASSEAGPNQPQHF.

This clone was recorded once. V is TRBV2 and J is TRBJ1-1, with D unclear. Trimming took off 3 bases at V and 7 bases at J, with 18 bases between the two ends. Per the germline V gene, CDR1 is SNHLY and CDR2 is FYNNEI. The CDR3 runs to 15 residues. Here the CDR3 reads CASSELDGMTGEAFF. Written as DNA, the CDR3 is TGTGCCAGCAGTGAGCTGGACGGGATGACCGGTGAAGCTTTCTTT. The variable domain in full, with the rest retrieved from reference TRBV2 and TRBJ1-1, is EPEVTQTPSHQVTQMGQEVILRCVPISNHLYFYWYRQILGQKVEFLVSFYNNEISEKSEIFDDQFSVERPDGSNFTLKIRSTKLEDSAMYFCASSELDGMTGEAFFGQGTRLTVV.

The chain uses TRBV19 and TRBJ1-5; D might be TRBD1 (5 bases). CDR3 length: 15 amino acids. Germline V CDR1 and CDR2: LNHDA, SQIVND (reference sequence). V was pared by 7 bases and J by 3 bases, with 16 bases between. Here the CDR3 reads CASKDAGLPNQPQHF. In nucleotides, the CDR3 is TGTGCCAGTAAGGACGCGGGGCTTCCCAATCAGCCCCAGCATTTT.

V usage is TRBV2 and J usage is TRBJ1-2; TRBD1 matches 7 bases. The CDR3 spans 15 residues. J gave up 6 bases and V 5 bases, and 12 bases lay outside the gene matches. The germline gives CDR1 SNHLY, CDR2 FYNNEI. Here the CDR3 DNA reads TGTGCCAGCAGTCCCCAGGGGGGGTGGTCGGATGGCTACACCTTC. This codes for CASSPQGGWSDGYTF. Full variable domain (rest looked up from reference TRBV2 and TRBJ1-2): EPEVTQTPSHQVTQMGQEVILRCVPISNHLYFYWYRQILGQKVEFLVSFYNNEISEKSEIFDDQFSVERPDGSNFTLKIRSTKLEDSAMYFCASSPQGGWSDGYTFGSGTRLTVV.

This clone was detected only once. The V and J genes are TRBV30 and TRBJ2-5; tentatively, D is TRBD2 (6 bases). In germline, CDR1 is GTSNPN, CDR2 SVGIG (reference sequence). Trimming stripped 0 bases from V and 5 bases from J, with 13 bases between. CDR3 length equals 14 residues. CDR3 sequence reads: CAWSVEGFYETQYF. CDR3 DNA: TGTGCCTGGAGTGTGGAGGGGTTCTATGAGACCCAGTACTTC.

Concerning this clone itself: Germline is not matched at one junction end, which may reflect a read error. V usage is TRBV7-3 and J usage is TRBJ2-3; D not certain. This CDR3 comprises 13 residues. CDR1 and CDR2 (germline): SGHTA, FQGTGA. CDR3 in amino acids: CASSLKGTDTQYF. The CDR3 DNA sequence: TGTGCCAGCAGCCTAAAGGGCACCGATACGCAGTATTTT.

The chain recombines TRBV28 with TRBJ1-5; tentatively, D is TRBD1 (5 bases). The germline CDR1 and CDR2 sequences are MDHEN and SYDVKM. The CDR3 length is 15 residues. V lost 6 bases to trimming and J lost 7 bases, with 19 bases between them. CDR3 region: CASRPGTHRKQPQHF. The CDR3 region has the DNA TGTGCCAGCAGACCCGGGACCCATCGAAAACAGCCCCAGCATTTT.

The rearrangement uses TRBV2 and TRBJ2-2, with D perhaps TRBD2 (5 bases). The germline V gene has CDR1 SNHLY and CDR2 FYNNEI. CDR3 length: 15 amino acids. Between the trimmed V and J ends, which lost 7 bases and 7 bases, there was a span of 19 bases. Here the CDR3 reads CASTQDGTRGGELFF. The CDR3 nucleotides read TGTGCCAGCACCCAGGACGGCACTAGAGGCGGGGAGCTGTTTTTT.

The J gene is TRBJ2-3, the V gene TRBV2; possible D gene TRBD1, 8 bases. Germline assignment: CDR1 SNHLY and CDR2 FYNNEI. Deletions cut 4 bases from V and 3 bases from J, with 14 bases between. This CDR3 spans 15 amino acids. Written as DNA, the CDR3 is TGTGCCAGCAGTGCACAGGGGGGGCGGACAGATACGCAGTATTTT. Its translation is CASSAQGGRTDTQYF.

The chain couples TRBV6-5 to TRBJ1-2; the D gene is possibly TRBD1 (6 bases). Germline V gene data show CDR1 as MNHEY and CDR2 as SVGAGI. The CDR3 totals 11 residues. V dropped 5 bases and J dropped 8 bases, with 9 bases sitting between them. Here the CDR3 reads CASSRTEGYTF. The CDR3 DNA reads TGTGCCAGCAGTAGGACAGAGGGCTACACCTTC.

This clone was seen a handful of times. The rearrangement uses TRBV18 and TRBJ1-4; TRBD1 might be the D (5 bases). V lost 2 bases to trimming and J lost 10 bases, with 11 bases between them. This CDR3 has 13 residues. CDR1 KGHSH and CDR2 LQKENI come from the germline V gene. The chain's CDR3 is CASSPGAAGKLFF. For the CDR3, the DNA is TGTGCCAGCTCACCAGGGGCCGCGGGAAAACTGTTTTTT.

The CDR3 nucleotides read TGCGCCAGCAGTGACCCGGGACTAGGGAAAGAGACCCAGTACTTC. This encodes CASSDPGLGKETQYF. The chain combines TRBV10-1 with TRBJ2-5, with TRBD2 matching over 8 bases. This CDR3 comprises 15 residues. The V gene end was trimmed by 3 bases and the J gene end by 3 bases; junction bases not matched to a gene: 6. Germline V gene data show CDR1 as WNHNN and CDR2 as SYGVQD (reference sequence).

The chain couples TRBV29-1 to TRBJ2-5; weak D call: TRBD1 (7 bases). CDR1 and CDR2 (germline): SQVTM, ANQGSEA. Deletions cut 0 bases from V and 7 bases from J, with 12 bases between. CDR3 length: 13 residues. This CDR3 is CSVEDQGGWTQYF. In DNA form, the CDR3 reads TGCAGCGTTGAAGATCAGGGGGGTTGGACCCAGTACTTC.

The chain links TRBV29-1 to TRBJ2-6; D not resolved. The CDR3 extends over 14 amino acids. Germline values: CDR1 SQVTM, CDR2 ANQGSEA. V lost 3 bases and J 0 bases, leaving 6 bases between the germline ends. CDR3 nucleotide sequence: TGCAGCGTTGAGACGAGCTCTGGGGCCAACGTCCTGACTTTC. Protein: CSVETSSGANVLTF.

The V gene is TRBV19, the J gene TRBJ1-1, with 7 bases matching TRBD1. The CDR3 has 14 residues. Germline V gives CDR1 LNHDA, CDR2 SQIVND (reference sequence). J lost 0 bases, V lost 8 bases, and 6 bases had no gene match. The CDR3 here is CASRWDSLNTEAFF. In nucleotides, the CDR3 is TGTGCCAGTCGATGGGACAGTTTGAACACTGAAGCTTTCTTT.

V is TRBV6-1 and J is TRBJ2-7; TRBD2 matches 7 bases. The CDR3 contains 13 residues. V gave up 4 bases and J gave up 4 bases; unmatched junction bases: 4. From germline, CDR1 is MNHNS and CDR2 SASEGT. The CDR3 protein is CASSGGRGYEQYF. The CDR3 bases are TGTGCCAGCAGTGGAGGGCGGGGGTACGAGCAGTACTTC.

The CDR3 DNA is TGTGCCAGCAGCCTGGACAACCCCCACGAGCAGTACTTC. Amino acids: CASSLDNPHEQYF. The rearrangement joins TRBV14 to TRBJ2-7, with D tentatively TRBD1 (5 bases). CDR1 and CDR2 (germline): SGHDN, FVKESK. V dropped 4 bases and J dropped 5 bases, with 12 bases sitting between them. CDR3 size: 13 residues.

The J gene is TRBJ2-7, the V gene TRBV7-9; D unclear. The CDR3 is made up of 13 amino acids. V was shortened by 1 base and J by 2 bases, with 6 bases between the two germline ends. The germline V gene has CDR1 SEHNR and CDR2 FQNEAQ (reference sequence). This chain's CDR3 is CASSLGGTYEQYF. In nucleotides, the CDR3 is TGTGCCAGCAGCTTAGGCGGAACCTACGAGCAGTACTTC.

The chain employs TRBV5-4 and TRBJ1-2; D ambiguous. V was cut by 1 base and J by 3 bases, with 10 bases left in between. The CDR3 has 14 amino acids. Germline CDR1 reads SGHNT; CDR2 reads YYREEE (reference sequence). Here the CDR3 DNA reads TGTGCCAGCAGCTTGAACCAGGAGCACTATGGCTACACCTTC. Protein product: CASSLNQEHYGYTF. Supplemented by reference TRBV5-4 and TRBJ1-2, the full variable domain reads ETGVTQSPTHLIKTRGQQVTLRCSSQSGHNTVSWYQQALGQGPQFIFQYYREEENGRGNFPPRFSGLQFPNYSSELNVNALELDDSALYLCASSLNQEHYGYTFGSGTRLTVV.

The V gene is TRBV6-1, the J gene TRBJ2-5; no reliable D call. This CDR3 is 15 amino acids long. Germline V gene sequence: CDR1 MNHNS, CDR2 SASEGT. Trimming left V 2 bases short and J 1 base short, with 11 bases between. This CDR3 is CASSETAYPQETQYF. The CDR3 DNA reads TGTGCCAGCAGTGAAACGGCTTATCCCCAAGAGACCCAGTACTTC.

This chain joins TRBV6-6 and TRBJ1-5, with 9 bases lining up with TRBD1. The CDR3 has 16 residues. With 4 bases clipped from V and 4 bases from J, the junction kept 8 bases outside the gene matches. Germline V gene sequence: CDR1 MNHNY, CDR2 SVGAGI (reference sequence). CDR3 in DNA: TGTGCCAGCAGTTCCACGGACAGGGGTGGGAATCAGCCCCAGCATTTT. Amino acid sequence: CASSSTDRGGNQPQHF.

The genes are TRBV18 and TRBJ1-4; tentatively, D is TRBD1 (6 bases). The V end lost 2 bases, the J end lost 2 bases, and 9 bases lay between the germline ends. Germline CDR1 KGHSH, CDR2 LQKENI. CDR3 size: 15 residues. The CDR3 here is CASSPGGSTNEKLFF. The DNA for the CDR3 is TGTGCCAGCTCACCAGGGGGCTCTACTAATGAAAAACTGTTTTTT.